This entry describes one T cell receptor beta chain. Its specific antigen is unknown. No quality values exist for individual bases; no much larger clone is one base distant. Patients with autoimmune disease history or receiving systemic immunosuppression were excluded from the trial. Peripheral blood for TCR sequencing was collected from all dose cohorts at baseline, on cycle 4 day 1, and on cycle 7 day 1. The samples were taken from a phase I, first-in-human, multicenter, open-label dose-escalation trial of ivuxolimab. Adults with locally advanced or metastatic melanoma, renal cell carcinoma, hepatocellular carcinoma or head and neck squamous cell carcinoma were enrolled in the trial. Before TCR sequencing, CD4+ T cells and CD8+ T cells from peripheral blood were sorted into separate populations. This sample is part of a study of OX40 agonist ivuxolimab in advanced cancers. Notes on the research overall: Ivuxolimab was an agonistic, fully human IgG2 monoclonal antibody directed against OX40 (CD134), a costimulatory receptor. Intravenous ivuxolimab was administered to patients every 2 weeks at six dose levels: 0.01, 0.1, 0.3, 1.5, 3 and 10 mg/kg. Among the roughly 50 dose-escalation patients, about 20 had hepatocellular carcinoma, 15 melanoma, 9 renal cell carcinoma and 9 head and neck cancer. In the dose-escalation cohort, around four fifths of patients were male, and the mean age was 60 years with a range of roughly 20 to 85. Prior anti-PD-1, anti-PD-L1 or anti-CTLA-4 therapy was permitted, and checkpoint inhibitors had been received by roughly 40% of dose-escalation patients. Partial responses occurred in three dose-escalation patients: two with cutaneous melanoma and one with hepatocellular carcinoma. The point of sequencing TCRbeta in the periphery was to test whether ivuxolimab changed TCR sequence diversity and drove clonal T-cell expansion. The paper covers the monotherapy dose-escalation part of the phase I ivuxolimab trial, which included N = 52 patients. The paper's findings and limits, for the study overall: Low levels of normalized T-cell clonal expansion were also shown by some nonresponding patients. Clonal expansion of both CD4+ and CD8+ blood T cells was observed from baseline to week 6 at doses 0.1 to 3.0 mg/kg. In partial responders in the 0.1-3.0 mg/kg groups, normalized peripheral clonal expansion was found to be among the lowest, especially among CD8+ T cells. On average, CD8+ T cells showed more expanded clones than CD4+ T cells after ivuxolimab. The antigen specificity of the peripheral T cells that underwent clonal expansion was not determined.

Genomic DNA was isolated from the sorted cells so that the TCRbeta CDR3 region could be sequenced. TCRbeta CDR3 regions were sequenced using the immunoSEQ Assay. TCRdb re-hosts the immuneACCESS table, in-frame sequences only. Its copies lack some clones; in the studies checked, an unresolved V gene accounts for under half of them, and the cause for the rest is not known. The sample has roughly 75,000 clones on record, around 82% of them singletons. The ten largest clones take up less than 0.85% of the sample. Trimming removed 6 bases from V and 1 base from J, leaving 3 bases between the germline ends. The CDR3 runs 11 amino acids, cysteine and phenylalanine included. Left in the record is the CDR3 DNA by itself, 33 bases read in frame from the first base. CDR1 is given as LGHNT and CDR2 as FRNRAP, both from the germline V gene.

The chain is encoded by TRBV12-5 joined to TRBJ1-2, with the D gene call left open. The clonotype was recovered from an adult with an advanced solid tumor such as melanoma, head and neck, liver or kidney cancer. Sequenced material: CD4+ or CD8+ T cells sorted from blood, taken in a trial of the OX40 agonist ivuxolimab. Here is the DNA: TGTGCTAGTGGACGTAACTATGGCTACACCTTC. It specifies CASGRNYGYTF.